This T cell receptor (beta chain) was found in a study of identifying expanded T cells in peripheral blood. As regards this clone: Antigen: not known.

The table came from immunoSEQ multiplex PCR; TCRdb's copy has only in-frame clones and leaves some out. The sample holds approximately 90,000 clones, roughly 90% seen once. The V end was cut by 4 bases, the J end by 0 bases, with 8 bases between. The length of the CDR3 is 14 residues. CDR1 KGHSH and CDR2 LQKENI come from the germline V gene. Points from the study as a whole: Variance in clone template counts between roughly two-week samples significantly increased with total template count across all healthy donors.

Input material: blood. This rearrangement joins TRBV18 to TRBJ2-3; no definite D call. The TCR sequence derives from a person aged 18 to 75 in good health. The CDR3 DNA reads TGTGCCAGCTCACTCGCATCTAGCACAGATACGCAGTATTTT. It yields the protein CASSLASSTDTQYF. Together with reference TRBV18 and TRBJ2-3, the CDR3 gives the full variable domain: NAGVMQNPRHLVRRRGQEARLRCSPMKGHSHVYWYRQLPEEGLKFMVYLQKENIIDESGMPKERFSAEFPKEGPSILRIQQVVRGDSAAYFCASSLASSTDTQYFGPGTRLTVL.